One sample yielded the 19 T cell receptor beta chains listed below, sequenced in a study of T cells in Graves' hyperthyroidism and ophthalmopathy. The CDR3 regions of TCR beta were amplified from RNA transcripts. The primer set for the first-round RT-PCR of the TCR CDR3 was HTBI. Using its own MiXCR run on the multiplex PCR reads, TCRdb lists one record per CDR3 protein. The sample includes 690,000 or so distinct CDR3 sequences, around 19% of them seen just once. The sample comprised blood. These TCRs come from a woman in her forties or fifties with Graves' hyperthyroidism that later progressed to Graves' ophthalmopathy.

V and J are TRBV11-2 and TRBJ2-5; weak D call: TRBD1 (6 bases). Germline V gene lookup returns CDR1 SGHAT and CDR2 FQNNGV. The V gene lost 5 bases and the J gene lost 3 bases, with 10 bases spanning the gap. The CDR3 has 13 amino acids. In DNA, the CDR3 is TGTGCCAGCAGCCCGGGACAAGAAGAGACCCAGTACTTC. Residues: CASSPGQEETQYF.

This clonotype was detected many times. The chain joins TRBV3-1 to TRBJ1-2; 8 bases are shared with TRBD1. The germline V gene encodes CDR1 LGHDT and CDR2 YNNKEL (reference sequence). V shed 3 bases, J shed 6 bases, and the junction held 3 bases outside the gene matches. The CDR3 runs 13 residues. This CDR3 reads CASSQNRGNGYTF. DNA for the CDR3: TGTGCCAGCAGCCAGAACAGGGGGAATGGCTACACCTTC.

This clonotype was seen more than once but under ten times. This rearrangement joins TRBV20-1 to TRBJ1-1; a possible D gene is TRBD1 (5 bases). Trimming took 5 bases from V and 6 from J, leaving 13 bases between them. The CDR3 contains 12 residues. Germline CDR1 is DFQATT and CDR2 is SNEGSKA (reference sequence). As DNA, the CDR3 is TGCAGTGCTGGAGGGACTATTCCTGAAGCTTTCTTT. Translating it yields CSAGGTIPEAFF.

This clonotype was seen only a few times. The J gene is TRBJ1-2, the V gene TRBV2; TRBD1 aligns across 7 bases. The V and J ends lost 8 bases and 4 bases, in that order; junction bases with no gene match: 7. The CDR3 has 13 residues. CDR1 is SNHLY, CDR2 FYNNEI, per germline. The CDR3 region is CASGVQGIYGYTF. In DNA form, the CDR3 reads TGTGCCAGCGGAGTACAGGGGATCTATGGCTACACCTTC.

This clonotype appeared many times. The chain uses TRBV30 and TRBJ1-3, with D unresolved. Germline CDR1 reads GTSNPN; CDR2 reads SVGIG (reference sequence). V dropped 2 bases and J dropped 4 bases, with 3 bases sitting between them. CDR3 length equals 11 residues. The CDR3 region has the DNA TGTGCCTGGAGTCCAGGAAACACCATATATTTT. Translating gives CAWSPGNTIYF.

This clonotype appeared a few times. This chain links TRBV27 with TRBJ1-2, with 7 bases lining up with TRBD1. The CDR3 totals 16 residues. CDR1 is MNHEY, CDR2 SMNVEV, per germline (reference sequence). J was trimmed by 2 bases and V by 6 bases; bases with no gene match: 12. In DNA form, the CDR3 reads TGTGCCAGCAGGACAACAGGGGCCGGCAGGAACTATGGCTACACCTTC. Translated: CASRTTGAGRNYGYTF.

This rearrangement joins TRBV4-1 to TRBJ2-1; possibly TRBD1 for D (6 bases). V gave up 0 bases and J gave up 6 bases, with 12 bases separating them. Germline values: CDR1 MGHRA, CDR2 YSYEKL. CDR3 length: 15 residues. This chain's CDR3 is CASSQDGTRANEQFF. The CDR3 DNA sequence: TGCGCCAGCAGCCAAGATGGGACAAGAGCCAATGAGCAGTTCTTC.

The V gene is TRBV9, the J gene TRBJ2-5, with 7 bases lining up with TRBD1. Germline CDR1 and CDR2: SGDLS and YYNGEE. The CDR3 consists of 15 residues. V gave up 4 bases and J gave up 4 bases; unmatched junction bases: 10. The CDR3 DNA reads as TGTGCCAGCAGCACTACTCAGGGGGTTGCAGAGACCCAGTACTTC. This translates into CASSTTQGVAETQYF.

The chain combines TRBV20-1 with TRBJ1-2; 10 bases line up with TRBD1. This CDR3 has 15 residues. Losses at the gene ends were 2 bases for V and 3 bases for J; bases not matched to a gene: 6. Germline V gives CDR1 DFQATT, CDR2 SNEGSKA (reference sequence). CDR3 sequence reads: CSARSGQGSHYGYTF. CDR3 in DNA: TGCAGTGCTAGATCGGGACAGGGGTCGCACTATGGCTACACCTTC.

This clonotype has ten or more counts. The chain links TRBV12-3 or TRBV12-4 to TRBJ1-1, with 7 bases lining up with TRBD1. The CDR3 is 15 amino acids. J gave up 1 base and V 6 bases, and 8 bases lay outside the gene matches. The CDR3 bases are TGTGCCAGCAGACCCGCCGGGACAGAGAACACTGAAGCTTTCTTT. It is translated as CASRPAGTENTEAFF.

This clonotype was seen more than once but under ten times. CDR3 loop: CASSLDLNPRYNSPLHF. CDR3 DNA: TGTGCCAGCAGCTTAGACCTGAATCCACGCTATAATTCACCCCTCCACTTT. The gene calls are TRBV7-8 and TRBJ1-6, with D unresolved. From germline, CDR1 is SGHVS and CDR2 FQNEAQ. V was cut by 1 base and J by 3 bases, with 13 bases left in between. This CDR3 is 17 amino acids long.

As to this clonotype: This may come from a read error, since a much larger clone is one base off. V usage is TRBV7-3 and J usage is TRBJ1-2; TRBD1 is a possible D gene (5 bases). This CDR3 comprises 15 residues. V was pared by 5 bases and J by 8 bases, with 21 bases between. From germline, CDR1 is SGHTA and CDR2 FQGTGA. The chain's CDR3 is CASSLQADGGGGYTF. Here the CDR3 DNA reads TGTGCCAGCAGCCTACAAGCCGACGGGGGTGGAGGCTACACCTTC.

This chain uses TRBV14 with TRBJ2-3, with D perhaps TRBD1 or TRBD2 (5 bases each). This CDR3 region has 16 residues. Trimming pared 1 base from V and 0 bases from J, leaving 11 bases between. CDR1 and CDR2 (germline): SGHDN, FVKESK. CDR3 sequence: CASSQGRGGSTDTQYF. The CDR3 DNA is TGTGCCAGCAGCCAAGGAAGGGGCGGGAGCACAGATACGCAGTATTTT. The full variable domain, completed using reference TRBV14 and TRBJ2-3, is EAGVTQFPSHSVIEKGQTVTLRCDPISGHDNLYWYRRVMGKEIKFLLHFVKESKQDESGMPNNRFLAERTGGTYSTLKVQPAELEDSGVYFCASSQGRGGSTDTQYFGPGTRLTVL.

This clonotype was picked up a small number of times. The rearrangement links TRBV3-1 to TRBJ2-2; the match to TRBD1 covers 8 bases. The V gene end was trimmed by 0 bases and the J gene end by 14 bases; junction bases not matched to a gene: 5. Germline V gene lookup returns CDR1 LGHDT and CDR2 YNNKEL (reference sequence). The CDR3 is 13 residues long. CDR3 loop: CASSQDRTGRLFF. The CDR3 DNA reads as TGTGCCAGCAGCCAAGACCGGACAGGGAGACTGTTTTTT.

This clonotype was found once. This sequence joins TRBV5-1 and TRBJ1-2; 8 nucleotides agree with TRBD1. Germline V lookup: CDR1 SGHRS, CDR2 YFSETQ. This CDR3 is 14 amino acids long. The ends lost 4 bases at V and 6 bases at J; junction bases unmatched: 8. CDR3 nucleotide sequence: TGCGCCAGCAGCGGCGAGGGGACAGGTGATGGCTACACCTTC. This sequence encodes CASSGEGTGDGYTF.

A few counts support this clonotype. V and J are TRBV5-1 and TRBJ1-1, with 7 nucleotides matching TRBD1. The CDR3 loop spans 15 amino acids. Trimming cost V 7 bases and J 1 base; bases outside gene matches: 10. Germline V lookup: CDR1 SGHRS, CDR2 YFSETQ. CDR3 amino acids: CASGLTGVGNTEAFF. CDR3 coding DNA: TGCGCCAGCGGGCTTACAGGGGTCGGGAACACTGAAGCTTTCTTT.

This clonotype was seen ten or more times. J is TRBJ2-1 and V is TRBV5-1; 10 positions agree with TRBD2. Germline V gives CDR1 SGHRS, CDR2 YFSETQ. The CDR3 length is 16 residues. Trimming at V came to 4 bases and at J to 1 base, leaving 5 bases not matched to a gene. The CDR3 nucleotides read TGCGCCAGCAGCCTCCGGACTAGCGGTTCCTACAATGAGCAGTTCTTC. Amino acids: CASSLRTSGSYNEQFF.

This clonotype was seen more than once but under ten times. The chain recombines TRBV9 with TRBJ1-1; 9 bases agree with TRBD1. With 0 bases clipped from V and 4 bases from J, the junction kept 1 base outside the gene matches. Germline CDR1 reads SGDLS; CDR2 reads YYNGEE. The CDR3 extends over 14 amino acids. Here the CDR3 reads CASSVVDRGTEAFF. The DNA of the CDR3 is TGTGCCAGCAGCGTAGTGGACAGGGGCACTGAAGCTTTCTTT.

This clonotype was seen many times. The chain joins TRBV5-1 to TRBJ1-5; TRBD1 is a possible D gene (5 bases). The CDR3 has 15 amino acids. Trimming took 6 bases from V and 5 from J, leaving 18 bases between them. Germline CDR1 is SGHRS and CDR2 is YFSETQ. DNA for the CDR3: TGCGCCAGCAAAGTTGGGGCAGGCGGACATCAGCCCCAGCATTTT. Translating it yields CASKVGAGGHQPQHF.